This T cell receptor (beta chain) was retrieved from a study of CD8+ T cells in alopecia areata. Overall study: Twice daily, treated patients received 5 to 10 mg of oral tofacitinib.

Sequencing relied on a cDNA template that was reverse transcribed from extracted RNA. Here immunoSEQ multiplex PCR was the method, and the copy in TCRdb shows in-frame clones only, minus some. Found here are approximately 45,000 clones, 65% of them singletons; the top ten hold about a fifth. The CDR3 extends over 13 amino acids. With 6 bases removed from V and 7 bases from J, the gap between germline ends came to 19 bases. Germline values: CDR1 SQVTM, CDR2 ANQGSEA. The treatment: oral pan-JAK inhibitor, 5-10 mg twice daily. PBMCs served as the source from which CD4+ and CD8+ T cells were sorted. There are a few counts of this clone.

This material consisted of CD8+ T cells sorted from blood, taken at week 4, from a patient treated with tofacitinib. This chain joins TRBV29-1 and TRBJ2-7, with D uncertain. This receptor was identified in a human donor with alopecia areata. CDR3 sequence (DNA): TGCAGCGTCAGCACCGGTTTAGAGAGAGAGCAGTACTTC. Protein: CSVSTGLEREQYF.